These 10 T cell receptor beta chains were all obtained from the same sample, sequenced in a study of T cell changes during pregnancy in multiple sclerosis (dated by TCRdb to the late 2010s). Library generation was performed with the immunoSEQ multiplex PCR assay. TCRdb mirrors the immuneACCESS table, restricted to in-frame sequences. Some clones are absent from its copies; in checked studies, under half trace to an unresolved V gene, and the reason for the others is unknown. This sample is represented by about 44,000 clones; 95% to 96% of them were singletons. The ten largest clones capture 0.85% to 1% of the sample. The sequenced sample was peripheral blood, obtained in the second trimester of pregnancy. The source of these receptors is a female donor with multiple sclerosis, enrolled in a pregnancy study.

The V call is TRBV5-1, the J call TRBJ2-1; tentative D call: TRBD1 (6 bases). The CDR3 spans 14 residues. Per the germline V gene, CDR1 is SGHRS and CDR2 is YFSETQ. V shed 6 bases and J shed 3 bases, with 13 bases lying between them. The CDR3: CASKEGQIYNEQFF. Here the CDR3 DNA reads TGCGCCAGCAAGGAAGGACAGATCTACAATGAGCAGTTCTTC.

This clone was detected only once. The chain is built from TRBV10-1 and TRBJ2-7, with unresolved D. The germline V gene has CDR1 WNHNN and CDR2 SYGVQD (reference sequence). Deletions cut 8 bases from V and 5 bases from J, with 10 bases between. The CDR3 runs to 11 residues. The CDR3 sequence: CASGNSDEQYF. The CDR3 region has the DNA TGCGCCAGCGGTAACAGTGACGAGCAGTACTTC.

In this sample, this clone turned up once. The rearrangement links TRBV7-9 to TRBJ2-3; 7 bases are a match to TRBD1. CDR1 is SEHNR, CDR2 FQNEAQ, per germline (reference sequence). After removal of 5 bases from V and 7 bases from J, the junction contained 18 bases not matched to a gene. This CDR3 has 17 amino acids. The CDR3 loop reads CASSPGDSSDPTHTQYF. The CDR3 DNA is TGTGCCAGCAGCCCCGGGGACAGCAGCGACCCGACACATACGCAGTATTTT. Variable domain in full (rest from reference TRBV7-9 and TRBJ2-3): DTGVSQNPRHKITKRGQNVTFRCDPISEHNRLYWYRQTLGQGPEFLTYFQNEAQLEKSRLLSDRFSAERPKGSFSTLEIQRTEQGDSAMYLCASSPGDSSDPTHTQYFGPGTRLTVL.

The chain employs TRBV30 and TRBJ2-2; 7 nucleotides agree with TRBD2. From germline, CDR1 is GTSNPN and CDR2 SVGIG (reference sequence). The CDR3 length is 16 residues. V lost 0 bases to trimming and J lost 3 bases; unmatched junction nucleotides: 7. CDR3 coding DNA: TGTGCCTGGAGTGTGGGAGGGAATCTCCACACCGGGGAGCTGTTTTTT. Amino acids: CAWSVGGNLHTGELFF.

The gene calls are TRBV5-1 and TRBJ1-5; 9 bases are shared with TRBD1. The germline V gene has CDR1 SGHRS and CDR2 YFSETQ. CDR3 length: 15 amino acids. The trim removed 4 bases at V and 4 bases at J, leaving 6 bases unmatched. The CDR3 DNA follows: TGCGCCAGCAGCATGGGGACAGGGCCGAATCAGCCCCAGCATTTT. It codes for CASSMGTGPNQPQHF.

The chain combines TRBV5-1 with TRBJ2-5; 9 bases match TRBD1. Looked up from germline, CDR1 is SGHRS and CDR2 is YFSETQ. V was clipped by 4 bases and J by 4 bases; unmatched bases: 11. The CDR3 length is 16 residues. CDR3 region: CASSRETGGGGETQYF. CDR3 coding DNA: TGCGCCAGCAGCCGGGAGACAGGGGGAGGTGGAGAGACCCAGTACTTC.

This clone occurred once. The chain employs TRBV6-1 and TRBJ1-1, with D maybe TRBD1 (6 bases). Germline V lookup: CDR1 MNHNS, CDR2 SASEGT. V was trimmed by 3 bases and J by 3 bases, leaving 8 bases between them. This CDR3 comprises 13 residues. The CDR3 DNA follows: TGTGCCAGCAGTGAGGGGGCGCACACTGAAGCTTTCTTT. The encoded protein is CASSEGAHTEAFF.

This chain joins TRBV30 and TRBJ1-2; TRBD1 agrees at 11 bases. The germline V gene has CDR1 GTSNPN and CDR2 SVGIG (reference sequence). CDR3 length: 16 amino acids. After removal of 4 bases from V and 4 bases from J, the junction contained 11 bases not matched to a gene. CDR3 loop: CAWIQDRGLGGYGYTF. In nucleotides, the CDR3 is TGTGCCTGGATCCAGGACAGGGGGCTTGGGGGCTATGGCTACACCTTC.

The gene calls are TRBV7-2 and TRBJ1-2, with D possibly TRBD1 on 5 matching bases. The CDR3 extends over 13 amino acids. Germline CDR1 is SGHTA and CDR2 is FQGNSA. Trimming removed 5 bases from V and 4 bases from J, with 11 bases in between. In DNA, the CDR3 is TGTGCCAGCAGCATCAACAGGAGCTATGGCTACACCTTC. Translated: CASSINRSYGYTF.

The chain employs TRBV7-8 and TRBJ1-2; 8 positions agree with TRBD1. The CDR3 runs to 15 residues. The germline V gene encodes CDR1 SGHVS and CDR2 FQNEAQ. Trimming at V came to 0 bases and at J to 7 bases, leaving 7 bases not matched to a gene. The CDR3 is CASSLAPGGEFGYTF. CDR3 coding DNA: TGTGCCAGCAGCTTAGCACCAGGGGGCGAGTTTGGCTACACCTTC.